A single T cell receptor (beta chain) is shown here with its context. The CDR3 loop spans 13 amino acids. CDR1 and CDR2 from the germline V gene are SEHNR and FQNEAQ (reference sequence). This specimen belongs to a study of cytomegalovirus exposure and HLA in healthy donors. The PCR made use of 60 Vbeta and 13 Jbeta primers. This table comes from immunoSEQ multiplex PCR, and its TCRdb copy is limited to in-frame clones, with some not included. The sample has more than 150,000 clones; roughly 80% are singletons. Specimen: PBMCs. The J gene is TRBJ2-5, the V gene TRBV7-9; D is undetermined. The J call is doubtful: the DNA matches TRBJ2-7 better. The TCR comes from a man aged 35-49 years in good health and CMV-seropositive. CDR3 protein: CASSLGVPYEQYF. CDR3 nucleotide sequence: TGTGCCAGCAGCTTAGGTGTCCCCTACGAGCAGTACTTC.